The rows below give T cell receptor beta chains drawn from one sample of a study of human T cells and chemical hapten exposure. TCRdb reprocessed the RACE reads via MiXCR and lists one record per CDR3 protein. The profile shows about 85,000 distinct CDR3 sequences, roughly 12% of them singletons. The source material was whole blood, sampled in connection with sensitization to the hapten diphenylcyclopropenone (DPC). These receptors all stem from a man aged 18 to 30 with alopecia areata. Some clones in this sample may be carry-over from other donors' samples. CDR3s include the opening cysteine and the closing phenylalanine or tryptophan. D genes are given only for firm matches. Not every row has a clone size; where given, it reads once, few, many or a size class.

CDR3aa,CDR3nt,abundance,d_gene,len,j_gene,v_gene
CASRAGLNTEAFF,TGTGCCAGCAGAGCAGGGCTGAACACTGAAGCTTTCTTT,few,-,13,TRBJ1-1,TRBV7-3
CASSEGQSIGTEAFF,TGTGCCAGCAGTGAAGGGCAGTCAATTGGCACTGAAGCTTTCTTT,many,-,15,TRBJ1-1,TRBV2
CASSERGGTDTQYF,TGTGCCAGCAGTGAGCGGGGGGGCACAGATACGCAGTATTTT,many,TRBD2,14,TRBJ2-3,TRBV6-4
CSVQGSNTEAFF,TGCAGTGTACAGGGATCGAACACTGAAGCTTTCTTT,few,-,12,TRBJ1-1,TRBV20-1
CSVSQGADSPLHF,TGCAGCGTGTCCCAGGGGGCGGATTCACCCCTCCACTTT,-,TRBD1,13,TRBJ1-6,TRBV29-1
CASSKDRGETQYF,TGTGCCAGCAGTAAAGACAGGGGAGAGACCCAGTACTTC,many,TRBD1,13,TRBJ2-5,TRBV6-1
CASKKGPNNEAFF,TGTGCCAGCAAAAAAGGACCGAACAATGAAGCTTTCTTT,-,-,13,TRBJ1-1,TRBV7-6
CASSGPSGANVLTF,TGTGCCAGCAGTGGCCCGTCTGGGGCCAACGTCCTGACTTTC,few,-,14,TRBJ2-6,TRBV28
CASSPLAGGVAKNIQYF,TGCGCCAGCAGTCCCCTCGCGGGGGGGGTAGCCAAAAACATTCAGTACTTC,few,TRBD2,17,TRBJ2-4,TRBV10-2
CASSFQDSSYEQYF,TGTGCCAGCAGTTTCCAGGACAGCTCCTACGAGCAGTACTTC,many,-,14,TRBJ2-7,TRBV12-3/TRBV12-4
CSASKVGSQPQHF,TGCAGTGCTAGCAAGGTGGGGAGTCAGCCCCAGCATTTT,many,-,13,TRBJ1-5,TRBV20-1
CSVGKGDNQPQHF,TGCAGCGTGGGCAAGGGGGACAATCAGCCCCAGCATTTT,-,-,13,TRBJ1-5,TRBV29-1
CASSLHPGGTDEAFF,TGTGCCAGCAGCCTCCACCCCGGCGGGACAGATGAAGCTTTCTTT,-,TRBD1,15,TRBJ1-1,TRBV7-3
CASSFRSDYYGYTF,TGTGCCAGCAGTTTTAGGTCGGATTACTATGGCTACACCTTC,few,-,14,TRBJ1-2,TRBV28
CASSLGIGTYNEQFF,TGTGCCAGCAGCTTGGGCATTGGGACCTACAATGAGCAGTTCTTC,-,-,15,TRBJ2-1,TRBV11-2
CSVGQGTWGYTF,TGCAGCGTTGGACAGGGGACATGGGGCTACACCTTC,-,TRBD1,12,TRBJ1-2,TRBV29-1
CASSSLAGLPHGGELFF,TGTGCCAGCAGCTCCTTAGCGGGACTCCCCCACGGTGGGGAGCTGTTTTTT,few,TRBD2,17,TRBJ2-2,TRBV11-2
CASSYHRGSNQPQHF,TGTGCCAGCAGTTACCACAGGGGTAGCAATCAGCCCCAGCATTTT,many,TRBD1,15,TRBJ1-5,TRBV6-5
CSVDRGRDTQYF,TGCAGCGTTGACAGGGGTCGAGATACGCAGTATTTT,-,-,12,TRBJ2-3,TRBV29-1
CSAPGQSLPYEQYF,TGCAGTGCCCCAGGACAGAGCTTACCCTACGAGCAGTACTTC,-,-,14,TRBJ2-7,TRBV20-1
CASSLSQEETQYF,TGCGCCAGCAGCTTGTCCCAGGAAGAGACCCAGTACTTC,-,-,13,TRBJ2-5,TRBV5-1
CASSVETGQSSPLHF,TGTGCCAGCAGCGTAGAGACAGGGCAGAGTTCACCCCTCCACTTT,-,TRBD1,15,TRBJ1-6,TRBV9
CASSLWGGEQFF,TGCGCCAGCAGCTTGTGGGGTGGTGAGCAGTTCTTC,-,-,12,TRBJ2-1,TRBV5-1
CASSYSISASNQPQHF,TGTGCCAGCAGTTACTCGATTTCGGCGAGCAATCAGCCCCAGCATTTT,many,-,16,TRBJ1-5,TRBV6-5
CASKTSQETQYF,TGTGCCAGCAAGACTAGTCAAGAGACCCAGTACTTC,many,-,12,TRBJ2-5,TRBV6-5
CASSPQGHEQFF,TGTGCCAGCAGCCCGCAGGGCCATGAGCAGTTCTTC,-,-,12,TRBJ2-1,TRBV7-2
CASEGTGMGHGQFF,TGCGCCAGCGAGGGGACAGGGATGGGGCATGGGCAGTTCTTC,many,TRBD1,14,TRBJ2-1,TRBV10-2
CASSAGGHTEAFF,TGTGCCAGCAGCGCCGGGGGCCACACTGAAGCTTTCTTT,few,-,13,TRBJ1-1,TRBV11-2
CASRGAAGNTIYF,TGCGCCAGCAGAGGGGCCGCTGGAAACACCATATATTTT,-,-,13,TRBJ1-3,TRBV5-1
CASSSAGTANTEAFF,TGTGCCAGCAGTTCAGCCGGGACGGCGAACACTGAAGCTTTCTTT,many,-,15,TRBJ1-1,TRBV28
CASSVGTGHTGELFF,TGTGCCAGCAGCGTAGGTACGGGGCACACCGGGGAGCTGTTTTTT,-,-,15,TRBJ2-2,TRBV9
CASTKEEQYF,TGTGCCAGCACCAAGGAGGAGCAGTACTTC,few,-,10,TRBJ2-7,TRBV28
CASRLTDYGYTF,TGTGCCAGCCGTCTTACTGACTATGGCTACACCTTC,many,-,12,TRBJ1-2,TRBV12-3/TRBV12-4
CASSVGLAGVRTDTQYF,TGTGCCAGCAGCGTGGGACTAGCGGGGGTGCGTACAGATACGCAGTATTTT,-,TRBD2,17,TRBJ2-3,TRBV7-2
CASSFGRPGELFF,TGTGCCAGCAGCTTCGGACGGCCCGGGGAGCTGTTTTTT,few,-,13,TRBJ2-2,TRBV7-2
CASSLGGTALNYGYTF,TGTGCCAGCAGCTTGGGTGGGACAGCCTTAAACTATGGCTACACCTTC,-,TRBD1,16,TRBJ1-2,TRBV5-4
CASRGGAYTEAFF,TGTGCCAGTAGGGGGGGTGCGTACACTGAAGCTTTCTTT,few,-,13,TRBJ1-1,TRBV19
CSARDKHTSGNTIYF,TGCAGTGCTAGAGATAAGCACACCTCTGGAAACACCATATATTTT,many,-,15,TRBJ1-3,TRBV20-1
CASSYSLLGGEQYF,TGTGCCAGCAGTTACTCTTTGCTGGGAGGCGAGCAGTACTTC,many,-,14,TRBJ2-7,TRBV6-6
CASSLRVGQPQHF,TGTGCCAGCAGCTTGAGGGTTGGTCAGCCCCAGCATTTT,-,-,13,TRBJ1-5,TRBV7-9
CASSLYPQGEAFF,TGCGCCAGCAGCTTGTACCCCCAGGGGGAAGCTTTCTTT,few,-,13,TRBJ1-1,TRBV5-1
CASSFAGNTEAFF,TGTGCCAGCAGCTTCGCAGGGAACACTGAAGCTTTCTTT,few,-,13,TRBJ1-1,TRBV7-2
CASSVRDNTEAFF,TGTGCCAGCAGCGTCCGGGACAATACTGAAGCTTTCTTT,few,-,13,TRBJ1-1,TRBV9
CASSSGEYGYTF,TGTGCCAGCAGTTCCGGGGAGTATGGCTACACCTTC,-,-,12,TRBJ1-2,TRBV12-3/TRBV12-4
CASSRLGGINEKLFF,TGTGCCAGCAGCCGTCTAGGGGGAATTAATGAAAAACTGTTTTTT,few,-,15,TRBJ1-4,TRBV27
CASSLGWDRAYGYTF,TGTGCCAGCAGCTTAGGCTGGGACAGAGCCTATGGCTACACCTTC,few,TRBD1,15,TRBJ1-2,TRBV7-2
CASSLGQQSTDTQYF,TGTGCCAGCAGCTTAGGGCAGCAAAGCACAGATACGCAGTATTTT,few,-,15,TRBJ2-3,TRBV7-9
CASRFRDNTDQPQHF,TGTGCCAGCAGGTTCCGGGACAACACCGATCAGCCCCAGCATTTT,many,-,15,TRBJ1-5,TRBV5-5
CASSLSALQGLEQFF,TGTGCCAGTAGCCTATCAGCACTTCAAGGTTTAGAGCAGTTCTTC,few,-,15,TRBJ2-1,TRBV19
CASSFQGVYYEQYF,TGTGCCAGCAGCTTCCAGGGGGTTTACTACGAGCAGTACTTC,few,TRBD1,14,TRBJ2-7,TRBV11-2
CASSETRGGRVMAFF,TGCGCCAGCAGTGAAACACGCGGGGGGCGAGTGATGGCTTTCTTT,-,-,15,TRBJ1-1,TRBV10-1
CASSLMGGMNTEAFF,TGTGCCAGCAGTTTAATGGGGGGGATGAACACTGAAGCTTTCTTT,-,-,15,TRBJ1-1,TRBV28
CSARRTVNTEAFF,TGCAGTGCTAGAAGGACGGTTAACACTGAAGCTTTCTTT,few,-,13,TRBJ1-1,TRBV20-1
CASSLGDSNEKLFF,TGTGCCAGCAGCTTAGGGGATAGTAATGAAAAACTGTTTTTT,many,-,14,TRBJ1-4,TRBV7-9